This TCR beta chain is from a study of CD8+ T cells in alopecia areata. Study-wide background: A regimen of oral tofacitinib, 5 to 10 mg twice daily, was given to treated patients.

On this clone: Its target is unknown.

Following RNA extraction, reverse transcription yielded cDNA that acted as the sequencing template. Only in-frame clones appear in the TCRdb table, and some are missing; sequencing was by immunoSEQ multiplex PCR. This table has approximately 210,000 clones, 66% appearing once. Trimming cost V 3 bases and J 4 bases, with 9 bases left between them. The CDR3 spans 13 residues. Germline assignment: CDR1 MNHEY and CDR2 SMNVEV (reference sequence). Points from the study as a whole: Affected scalp, especially in alopecia totalis/universalis, had a higher clonality than normal scalp did. Among patients, TCR sharing was less clear than in mice, a difference possibly due in part to HLA diversity in the patient population. Scalp and blood samples kept many expanded lesional clones throughout tofacitinib.

Stated treatment: oral pan-JAK inhibitor, 5-10 mg twice daily. The sequence was obtained from a human donor with alopecia areata. J is TRBJ2-5 and V is TRBV27, with D unclear. The sample in question was CD4+ T cells sorted from blood, obtained at week 44, from a patient treated with tofacitinib. CDR3 in amino acids: CASSFNPPETQYF. DNA for the CDR3: TGTGCCAGCAGTTTTAACCCCCCAGAGACCCAGTACTTC.